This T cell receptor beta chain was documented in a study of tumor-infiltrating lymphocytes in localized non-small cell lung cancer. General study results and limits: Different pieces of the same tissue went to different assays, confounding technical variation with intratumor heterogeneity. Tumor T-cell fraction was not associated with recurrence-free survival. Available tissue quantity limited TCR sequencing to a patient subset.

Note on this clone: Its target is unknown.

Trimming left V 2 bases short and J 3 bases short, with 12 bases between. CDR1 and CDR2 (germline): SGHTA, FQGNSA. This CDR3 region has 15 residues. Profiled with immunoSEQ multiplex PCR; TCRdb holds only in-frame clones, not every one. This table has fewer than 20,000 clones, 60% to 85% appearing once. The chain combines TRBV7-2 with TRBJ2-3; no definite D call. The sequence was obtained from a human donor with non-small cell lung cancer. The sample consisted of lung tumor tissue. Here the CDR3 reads CASSLRVGSTDTQYF. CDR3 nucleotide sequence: TGTGCCAGCAGCTTAAGGGTTGGTAGTACAGATACGCAGTATTTT. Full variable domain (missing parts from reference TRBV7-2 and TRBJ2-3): GAGVSQSPSNKVTEKGKDVELRCDPISGHTALYWYRQSLGQGLEFLIYFQGNSAPDKSGLPSDRFSAERTGGSVSTLTIQRTQQEDSAVYLCASSLRVGSTDTQYFGPGTRLTVL.